The following is a T cell receptor beta chain sequence with its context. Its antigen is unknown. The TCR library protocol attached unique molecular identifiers to the individual cDNA molecules. From the 5' RACE reads, TCRdb called clonotypes with MiXCR, one entry per CDR3 protein. The data show approximately 90,000 distinct CDR3 sequences, roughly 17% seen once. These data come from a study of early T cells in non-severe SARS-CoV-2 infection. Study-wide context: Sequencing of bulk RNA from unsorted whole blood was done, without chain pairing. Points from the study as a whole: Missing private and CD4 specificities, VDJdb matching favored anti-spike CD8 responses.

V was clipped by 8 bases and J by 6 bases; unmatched bases: 3. The CDR3 runs to 12 residues. The germline V gene has CDR1 SNHLY and CDR2 FYNNEI. This sequence joins TRBV2 and TRBJ2-7, with 11 bases that match TRBD1. The source material was whole blood, sampled at baseline. This TCR came from an adult who was a healthcare worker with PCR-confirmed SARS-CoV-2 infection or an uninfected control (not recorded which). CDR3 nucleotide sequence: TGTGCCAGCGGGACAGGGGGAGGCGAGCAGTACTTC. Encoded protein: CASGTGGGEQYF.